What follows are 4 T cell receptor beta chains derived from one specimen sequenced in a study of blood T cell repertoires in COVID-19 (dated by TCRdb to about 2020). Libraries were constructed by the immunoSEQ multiplex PCR assay. Sourced from immuneACCESS, this table was stored by TCRdb with only in-frame sequences that have V and J called. A share of the clones is absent; for the studies checked, an unresolved V gene accounts for under half, and the remainder has no known explanation. In all, the sample holds 250,000 to 300,000 clones, and around nine tenths of those were seen once. The ten most abundant clones make up about a tenth of the sample. The sequencing sample was made of peripheral blood. The receptor set was obtained from a woman between 65 and 79 years old with COVID-19, enrolled during active disease.

The rearrangement joins TRBV4-3 to TRBJ1-4; weak D call: TRBD1 (6 bases). Germline V lookup: CDR1 LGHNA, CDR2 YSLEER. The germline V and J ends were trimmed by 3 bases and 5 bases, with 13 bases remaining between them. The CDR3 totals 15 residues. CDR3 residues: CASSQVTGVNEKLFF. For the CDR3, the DNA is TGCGCCAGCAGCCAGGTGACAGGAGTAAATGAAAAACTGTTTTTT.

The chain is built from TRBV18 and TRBJ2-1; 12 bases align to TRBD1. The CDR3 is made up of 18 amino acids. The germline CDR1 and CDR2 sequences are KGHSH and LQKENI. The V gene end was trimmed by 3 bases and the J gene end by 0 bases; junction bases not matched to a gene: 6. This chain's CDR3 is CASSPGQGALSSYNEQFF. The CDR3 bases are TGTGCCAGCTCACCGGGACAGGGGGCCCTAAGCTCCTACAATGAGCAGTTCTTC. Using reference TRBV18 and TRBJ2-1 for the parts outside the CDR3, the full variable domain is NAGVMQNPRHLVRRRGQEARLRCSPMKGHSHVYWYRQLPEEGLKFMVYLQKENIIDESGMPKERFSAEFPKEGPSILRIQQVVRGDSAAYFCASSPGQGALSSYNEQFFGPGTRLTVL.

The J gene is TRBJ2-1, the V gene TRBV5-4, with TRBD2 identical over 14 bases. J was trimmed by 0 bases and V by 4 bases; bases with no gene match: 9. The germline CDR1 and CDR2 sequences are SGHNT and YYREEE (reference sequence). CDR3 size: 19 residues. This CDR3 is CASSPTSGRASSSYNEQFF. CDR3 in DNA: TGTGCCAGCAGCCCGACTAGCGGGAGGGCCTCGAGCTCCTACAATGAGCAGTTCTTC.

The chain has TRBV20-1 and TRBJ1-5, with TRBD1 as a possible D gene (6 bases). Germline CDR1 DFQATT, CDR2 SNEGSKA (reference sequence). CDR3 size: 14 residues. V gave up 3 bases and J gave up 7 bases, with 16 bases separating them. CDR3 sequence reads: CSASRQGIYQPQHF. The CDR3 DNA reads TGCAGTGCTAGTCGCCAGGGGATCTACCAGCCCCAGCATTTT.